This T cell receptor (beta chain) derives from a study of tumor-infiltrating lymphocytes in oesophageal squamous cell carcinoma. MiXCR, applied by TCRdb to the PCR reads, yields one record per CDR3 protein. The sample lists 19,000 or so distinct CDR3 sequences, roughly two fifths occurring once. Material: esophageal tumor tissue. The origin of this receptor is a male donor with esophageal squamous cell carcinoma.

CDR3 coding DNA: TGTGCCAGCTCACCCTTATTGACTAGCGGGAGGTCGAACGAGCAGTACTTC. Amino acids: CASSPLLTSGRSNEQYF. V gene TRBV18 combines with J gene TRBJ2-5; 13 bases match TRBD2. The J call is uncertain, as TRBJ2-7 better fits the DNA end. The CDR3 covers 17 residues. Germline loops: CDR1 KGHSH, CDR2 LQKENI.